The next 7 T cell receptor beta chains were all read from a single sample in a study of CD4 T cells in relation to SARS-CoV-2 and coronaviruses. No antigen is known for these receptors. Unexposed donor CD4+ T cells date from about 2011-2018, before the COVID-19 pandemic. Isolation of CD4+ T cells took place after nine to ten days in culture. Clones were sequenced by immunoSEQ multiplex PCR, and TCRdb holds only the in-frame ones, with some missing. In the table there are about 15,000 clones, roughly 80% of which are singletons. The sequenced material came from CD4+ T cells from PBMCs, cultured in vitro. Receptors originate from a human donor in good health.

The chain links TRBV10-1 to TRBJ2-1; 8 nucleotides match TRBD2. The CDR3 length is 17 residues. The V segment lost 0 bases and the J segment 7 bases; nucleotides outside the gene matches: 11. Germline CDR1 is WNHNN and CDR2 is SYGVQD (reference sequence). CDR3 nucleotide sequence: TGCGCCAGCAGTGAGTCGAAGACCGGGAGGGCCTCGAATGAGCAGTTCTTC. Protein product: CASSESKTGRASNEQFF.

This clone was counted a single time. The chain is built from TRBV2 and TRBJ1-4; 7 nucleotides line up with TRBD1. This CDR3 has 16 residues. Germline V gene lookup returns CDR1 SNHLY and CDR2 FYNNEI. The V gene end was trimmed by 4 bases and the J gene end by 7 bases; junction bases not matched to a gene: 12. The CDR3 sequence: CASSGLQGPRGEKLFF. CDR3 nucleotides: TGTGCCAGCAGTGGGCTACAGGGGCCGCGGGGTGAAAAACTGTTTTTT.

This sequence joins TRBV28 and TRBJ2-7; TRBD1 might be the D (5 bases). Germline assignment: CDR1 MDHEN and CDR2 SYDVKM. The CDR3 has 14 amino acids. V shed 8 bases and J shed 1 base, with 15 bases lying between them. The DNA of the CDR3 is TGTGCCAGCCTCCCGGCAGGGCAATCCTACGAGCAGTACTTC. Amino acid sequence: CASLPAGQSYEQYF.

The rearrangement uses TRBV27 and TRBJ1-1; TRBD1 might be the D (5 bases). Trimming removed 0 bases at V and 3 bases at J, with 8 bases between. Germline CDR1 MNHEY, CDR2 SMNVEV (reference sequence). The CDR3 runs to 14 residues. The CDR3 DNA reads as TGTGCCAGCAGTTTATCTTGGGGGGACACTGAAGCTTTCTTT. As protein: CASSLSWGDTEAFF.

The rearrangement uses TRBV7-9 and TRBJ2-7; D is unresolved. The germline V and J ends were trimmed by 5 bases and 7 bases, with 12 bases remaining between them. The length of the CDR3 is 12 residues. Germline assignment: CDR1 SEHNR and CDR2 FQNEAQ (reference sequence). The CDR3 DNA sequence: TGTGCCAGCAGCACACTCGAGGATGAGCAGTACTTC. It encodes CASSTLEDEQYF.

The chain links TRBV6-4 to TRBJ2-1; D might be TRBD1 (5 bases). CDR3 length: 15 amino acids. Germline assignment: CDR1 MRHNA and CDR2 SNTAGT. Trimming took off 0 bases at V and 4 bases at J, with 10 bases between the two ends. Here the CDR3 DNA reads TGTGCCAGCAGTGACTCCCGAACAGGTTACAATGAGCAGTTCTTC. This codes for CASSDSRTGYNEQFF.

This chain uses TRBV11-3 with TRBJ2-1; TRBD2 agrees at 10 bases. Germline V gene data show CDR1 as SGHNT and CDR2 as YENEEA. The CDR3 loop spans 15 amino acids. J was trimmed by 5 bases and V by 5 bases; bases with no gene match: 6. The CDR3 reads CASSTGTSDNNEQFF. DNA of the CDR3: TGTGCCAGCAGCACCGGGACTAGCGATAACAATGAGCAGTTCTTC.